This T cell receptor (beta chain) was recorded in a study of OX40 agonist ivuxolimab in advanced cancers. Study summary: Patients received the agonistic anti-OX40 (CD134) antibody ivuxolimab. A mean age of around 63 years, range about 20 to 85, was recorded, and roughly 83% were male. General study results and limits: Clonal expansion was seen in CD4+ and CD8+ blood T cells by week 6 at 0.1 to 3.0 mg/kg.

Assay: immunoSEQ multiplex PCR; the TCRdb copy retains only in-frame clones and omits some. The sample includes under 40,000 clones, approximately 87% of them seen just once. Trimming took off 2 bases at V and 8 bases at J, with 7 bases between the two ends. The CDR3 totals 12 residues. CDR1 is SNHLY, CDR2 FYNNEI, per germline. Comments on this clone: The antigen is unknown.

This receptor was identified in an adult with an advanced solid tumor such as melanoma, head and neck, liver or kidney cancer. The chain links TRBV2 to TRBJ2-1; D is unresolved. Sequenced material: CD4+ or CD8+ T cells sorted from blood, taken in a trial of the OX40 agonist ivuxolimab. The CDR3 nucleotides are TGTGCCAGCAGTGAAACGCTAGATGAGCAGTTCTTC. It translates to CASSETLDEQFF.